The 25 T cell receptor beta chains listed next were all sequenced from one sample in a study of blood T cells in healthy people across ages. Together with a sample-barcoded 5' primer, a J-beta primer mix was included in a second PCR lasting about 6 to 11 cycles. Using its own MiXCR run on the 5' RACE reads, TCRdb lists one record per CDR3 protein. The sample yields about 1 million distinct CDR3 sequences, around 43% seen once. Sequencing input: blood. The receptors shown here come from an older woman in good health.

There are a few counts of this clonotype. This chain links TRBV29-1 with TRBJ1-1; unclear D gene. V was clipped by 0 bases and J by 1 base, with 12 bases between them. Looked up from germline, CDR1 is SQVTM and CDR2 is ANQGSEA. The CDR3 is 15 amino acids. Here the CDR3 DNA reads TGCAGCGTTGAAGATCCTGCACGAAAGAACACTGAAGCTTTCTTT. Protein product: CSVEDPARKNTEAFF.

The rearrangement links TRBV20-1 to TRBJ2-5, with D perhaps TRBD2 (5 bases). CDR3 length: 13 residues. V was clipped by 3 bases and J by 5 bases, with 13 bases between them. Germline V gene lookup returns CDR1 DFQATT and CDR2 SNEGSKA (reference sequence). CDR3 sequence: CSASTLAWETQYF. The CDR3 DNA is TGCAGTGCTAGTACGCTAGCTTGGGAGACCCAGTACTTC.

This clonotype was observed a handful of times. The CDR3 region is CASRRTDNEQFF. DNA for the CDR3: TGTGCCAGCAGACGGACAGACAATGAGCAGTTCTTC. This chain links TRBV12-3 or TRBV12-4 with TRBJ2-1; perhaps TRBD1 as D (6 bases). The CDR3 loop spans 12 amino acids. Between the trimmed V and J ends, which lost 6 bases and 5 bases, there was a span of 8 bases.

The CDR3 here is CASSPRLGLNEQFF. CDR3 in DNA: TGTGCCAGCAGTCCACGACTAGGACTCAATGAGCAGTTCTTC. V usage is TRBV12-3 or TRBV12-4 and J usage is TRBJ2-1; D perhaps matches TRBD2 (6 bases). The CDR3 loop spans 14 amino acids. V was pared by 5 bases and J by 6 bases, with 14 bases between.

This clonotype occurred a few times. The chain links TRBV30 to TRBJ2-7; TRBD1 might be the D (6 bases). TRBJ2-5 matches the DNA end more closely, so the J call is doubtful. Per germline, CDR1 GTSNPN and CDR2 SVGIG (reference sequence). This CDR3 spans 16 amino acids. The CDR3 region is CAWSTNGQSIQETQYF. CDR3 in DNA: TGTGCCTGGAGCACCAACGGACAGTCAATTCAAGAGACCCAGTACTTC.

There are a few counts of this clonotype. The chain links TRBV7-2 to TRBJ2-7; 14 nucleotides agree with TRBD2. Germline V CDR1 and CDR2: SGHTA, FQGNSA. Germline trimming cut 2 bases from V and 5 bases from J; bases unmatched to any gene: 14. The CDR3 runs to 19 residues. The CDR3 sequence: CASSLRSPGLAGDPHEQYF. The CDR3 DNA reads TGTGCCAGCAGCTTAAGGAGCCCGGGACTAGCGGGGGACCCCCACGAGCAGTACTTC. The complete variable domain, with remaining parts taken from reference TRBV7-2 and TRBJ2-7, reads GAGVSQSPSNKVTEKGKDVELRCDPISGHTALYWYRQSLGQGLEFLIYFQGNSAPDKSGLPSDRFSAERTGGSVSTLTIQRTQQEDSAVYLCASSLRSPGLAGDPHEQYFGPGTRLTVT.

V and J are TRBV6-1 and TRBJ2-5; tentatively, D is TRBD1 (5 bases). The closer fit of TRBJ2-7 to the DNA end suggests the J call may be wrong. The germline V gene encodes CDR1 MNHNS and CDR2 SASEGT. This CDR3 has 14 residues. The CDR3 sequence is CASSLDSVPYEQYF. CDR3 nucleotides: TGTGCCAGCAGCCTCGACAGTGTACCCTACGAGCAGTACTTC.

V usage is TRBV10-3 and J usage is TRBJ1-1; 9 bases align to TRBD1. The CDR3 covers 13 residues. Germline V gene lookup returns CDR1 ENHRY and CDR2 SYGVKD. The V gene end was trimmed by 5 bases and the J gene end by 10 bases; junction bases not matched to a gene: 8. For the CDR3, the DNA is TGTGCCATCAGTCAGGGACAGGGCGTTTCAGCTTTCTTT. Translation gives CAISQGQGVSAFF.

This sequence joins TRBV6-5 and TRBJ2-5; 8 nucleotides line up with TRBD1. The CDR3 length is 15 residues. Germline assignment: CDR1 MNHEY and CDR2 SVGAGI. V was pared by 8 bases and J by 5 bases, with 13 bases of the junction left unmatched. The CDR3 DNA reads TGTGCCAGCGGGGGAGGAACAGGGGGAACGGAGACCCAGTACTTC. Its translation is CASGGGTGGTETQYF.

The chain is built from TRBV5-1 and TRBJ2-3, with D unresolved. CDR3 length: 14 residues. Trimming removed 1 base at V and 6 bases at J, with 12 bases between. Germline loops: CDR1 SGHRS, CDR2 YFSETQ. CDR3 nucleotide sequence: TGCGCCAGCAGCTTGCTTTCCCCACGGGATACGCAGTATTTT. Translated: CASSLLSPRDTQYF.

This chain uses TRBV20-1 with TRBJ2-5; 8 nucleotides line up with TRBD2. The germline CDR1 and CDR2 sequences are DFQATT and SNEGSKA (reference sequence). The ends lost 3 bases at V and 1 base at J; junction bases unmatched: 13. The CDR3 runs 17 residues. The CDR3 here is CSARGAPSGSSQETQYF. The DNA of the CDR3 is TGCAGTGCTAGGGGGGCACCTAGCGGGTCCTCCCAAGAGACCCAGTACTTC.

J is TRBJ2-2 and V is TRBV14, with unresolved D. V dropped 3 bases and J dropped 2 bases, with 4 bases sitting between them. CDR1 SGHDN and CDR2 FVKESK come from the germline V gene. This CDR3 has 13 amino acids. The CDR3 bases are TGTGCCAGCAGCCATACAAACACCGGGGAGCTGTTTTTT. As protein: CASSHTNTGELFF.

The chain carries TRBV29-1 and TRBJ2-1; 8 bases agree with TRBD1. With V trimmed by 1 base and J by 4 bases, 0 bases remained unmatched. Per the germline V gene, CDR1 is SQVTM and CDR2 is ANQGSEA. The CDR3 contains 13 residues. The CDR3 here is CSVEGTGYNEQFF. The CDR3 nucleotides are TGCAGCGTTGAAGGGACAGGGTACAATGAGCAGTTCTTC.

V gene TRBV18 combines with J gene TRBJ2-3; TRBD2 matches 13 bases. The germline V gene has CDR1 KGHSH and CDR2 LQKENI. The CDR3 sequence is 18 residues long. J gave up 4 bases and V 3 bases, and 10 bases lay outside the gene matches. CDR3 DNA: TGTGCCAGCTCACCCGAACAACTAGCGGGAGGGCCCGCAGATACGCAGTATTTT. It specifies CASSPEQLAGGPADTQYF.

Notes on this clonotype: A read error may be the cause here, since a much bigger clone is one base away. V gene TRBV18 combines with J gene TRBJ2-1; no reliable D call. Germline loops: CDR1 KGHSH, CDR2 LQKENI. V lost 4 bases and J lost 7, with 14 bases in between. CDR3 length: 14 residues. CDR3 loop: CASSRVEYSNEQFF. CDR3 in DNA: TGTGCCAGCTCACGGGTAGAATACAGTAATGAGCAGTTCTTC.

The V and J genes are TRBV7-8 and TRBJ1-5, with 9 bases lining up with TRBD1. Germline V gene data show CDR1 as SGHVS and CDR2 as FQNEAQ. The V gene end was trimmed by 5 bases and the J gene end by 4 bases; junction bases not matched to a gene: 6. This CDR3 has 15 amino acids. The CDR3 spells CASSPRTGVNQPQHF. The CDR3 DNA follows: TGTGCCAGCAGCCCCAGGACAGGGGTGAATCAGCCCCAGCATTTT.

The chain combines TRBV7-9 with TRBJ2-7; 12 bases fit TRBD2. Germline-derived CDR1 and CDR2 are SEHNR and FQNEAQ (reference sequence). Trimming took 4 bases from V and 2 from J; bases not matched to a gene: 15. The CDR3 contains 19 residues. The CDR3 loop reads CASSSTTSGRIERTYEQYF. CDR3 sequence (DNA): TGTGCCAGCAGCTCGACTACTAGCGGGAGGATAGAAAGAACCTACGAGCAGTACTTC.

This clonotype was counted only a few times. The genes are TRBV20-1 and TRBJ2-1, with 10 nucleotides matching TRBD2. V was clipped by 5 bases and J by 0 bases; unmatched bases: 7. Germline V gene data show CDR1 as DFQATT and CDR2 as SNEGSKA (reference sequence). CDR3 length: 16 residues. The CDR3 DNA is TGCAGTGCTGACAGCCCTAGCGGGAGCTCCTACAATGAGCAGTTCTTC. It specifies CSADSPSGSSYNEQFF.

The J gene is TRBJ2-7, the V gene TRBV9, with 12 positions matching TRBD1. Germline CDR1 reads SGDLS; CDR2 reads YYNGEE. With V trimmed by 0 bases and J by 1 base, 2 bases remained unmatched. The CDR3 totals 16 residues. The CDR3 sequence: CASSVVGQGASYEQYF. CDR3 bases: TGTGCCAGCAGCGTAGTGGGACAGGGGGCATCCTACGAGCAGTACTTC. The variable domain in full, completed from reference TRBV9 and TRBJ2-7, reads DSGVTQTPKHLITATGQRVTLRCSPRSGDLSVYWYQQSLDQGLQFLIQYYNGEERAKGNILERFSAQQFPDLHSELNLSSLELGDSALYFCASSVVGQGASYEQYFGPGTRLTVT.

This rearrangement joins TRBV3-1 to TRBJ2-3; D ambiguous. Trimming shortened V by 0 bases and J by 6 bases, and 7 bases separated the two germline ends. Per germline, CDR1 LGHDT and CDR2 YNNKEL (reference sequence). The CDR3 length is 13 residues. This CDR3 is CASSQEPYDTQYF. The CDR3 DNA reads as TGTGCCAGCAGCCAAGAGCCGTATGATACGCAGTATTTT.

The chain uses TRBV27 and TRBJ1-1; TRBD1 matches 7 bases. V trimming: 5 bases; J trimming: 11 bases; junction bases outside the gene matches: 20. Germline CDR1 reads MNHEY; CDR2 reads SMNVEV (reference sequence). The CDR3 is 16 amino acids. The CDR3 region is CASSDSWATGPEQAFF. DNA for the CDR3: TGTGCCAGCAGTGACTCTTGGGCGACAGGGCCCGAACAGGCTTTCTTT.

This chain uses TRBV20-1 with TRBJ2-7; 11 nucleotides line up with TRBD2. Germline assignment: CDR1 DFQATT and CDR2 SNEGSKA (reference sequence). This CDR3 has 15 amino acids. V lost 0 bases to trimming and J lost 3 bases; unmatched junction nucleotides: 4. Written as DNA, the CDR3 is TGCAGTGCTAGAGACAGGACTAGCGGGCTCTACGAGCAGTACTTC. Translation gives CSARDRTSGLYEQYF.

Concerning this clonotype itself: Compared with germline, one end of the junction differs, possibly owing to a read error. The rearrangement uses TRBV10-3 and TRBJ2-6, with 8 bases fitting TRBD1. The CDR3 totals 14 residues. Germline values: CDR1 ENHRY, CDR2 SYGVKD. This CDR3 is CAISGPGQGNTEAF. CDR3 nucleotide sequence: TGTGCCATCAGTGGCCCAGGACAGGGTAACACTGAAGCTTTC.

CDR3 residues: CASSDPGGSNQPQHF. The CDR3 DNA reads as TGTGCCAGCAGTGACCCAGGGGGAAGCAATCAGCCCCAGCATTTT. The chain couples TRBV12-3 or TRBV12-4 to TRBJ1-5, with TRBD1 matching over 7 bases. J lost 1 base, V lost 5 bases, and 5 bases had no gene match. This CDR3 comprises 15 residues.

Notes on this clonotype: A read error is possible here, since a much larger clone lies one base away. The V call is TRBV29-1, the J call TRBJ2-1; 9 bases align to TRBD2. The CDR3 has 14 amino acids. J gave up 5 bases and V 6 bases, and 8 bases lay outside the gene matches. In germline, CDR1 is SQVTM, CDR2 ANQGSEA. CDR3 sequence reads: CSVAGTSRHNEQFF. DNA for the CDR3: TGCAGCGTCGCCGGGACTAGCAGACACAATGAGCAGTTCTTC.